The text below deals with one TCR beta chain. Its antigen is unidentified. All patients were mismatch repair deficient, assessed by either PCR or immunohistochemistry. A few pembrolizumab responders had their TCRs sequenced. The data belong to a study of PD-1 blockade in mismatch repair-deficient tumors. Across the study: Enrolled about 2013-2017, patients had progressing, pretreated mismatch repair-deficient cancers of more than ten types.

Libraries were prepared by immunoSEQ multiplex PCR; TCRdb keeps only in-frame clonotypes and omits some of them. The table includes some 66,000 clones, 88% detected once. The study, taken as a whole, reports: Rapid post-treatment expansion, then contraction, generally preceding radiologic response, marked tumor-resident clones.

The TCR sequence derives from an adult with mismatch repair-deficient cancer. This specimen consisted of peripheral blood, obtained 52 weeks after starting pembrolizumab.

CDR3 in amino acids: CASSYRLAGYEQYF. In DNA, the CDR3 is TGTGCCAGCAGTTACCGACTAGCGGGTTACGAGCAGTACTTC. The chain links TRBV6-5 to TRBJ2-7, with 10 nucleotides matching TRBD2. The length of the CDR3 is 14 residues. Unmatched junction bases numbered 2, after V lost 2 bases and J lost 4 bases. CDR1 MNHEY and CDR2 SVGAGI come from the germline V gene.